The following is a T cell receptor beta chain sequence with its context. V was trimmed by 4 bases and J by 2 bases, leaving 10 bases between them. The CDR3 contains 14 residues. CDR1 is ENHRY, CDR2 SYGVKD, per germline. The entry originates in a study of cytomegalovirus exposure and HLA in healthy donors. Study in general: A later analysis reported the 90 to 150 validation repertoires used the same platform as the roughly 670 first-cohort repertoires.

The assay was immunoSEQ multiplex PCR, and TCRdb's table has in-frame clones only and misses some. The table includes around 240,000 clones, almost 90% detected once. The clonotype originates from a young woman in good health and CMV-seronegative. What was sequenced was PBMCs. The V call is TRBV10-3, the J call TRBJ2-3; the D gene is possibly TRBD2 (6 bases). The DNA of the CDR3 is TGTGCCATCAGTGGTAGCGGCGACACAGATACGCAGTATTTT. It codes for CAISGSGDTDTQYF.